A single T cell receptor beta chain is shown here with its context. This record belongs to a study of OX40 agonist ivuxolimab in advanced cancers. Profiled with immunoSEQ multiplex PCR; TCRdb holds only in-frame clones, not every one. Among 20,000 to 25,000 clones, more than 75% were seen once, and the ten largest hold 35% to 40%. With V trimmed by 5 bases and J by 1 base, 4 bases remained unmatched. The CDR3 runs 14 residues. Germline CDR1 and CDR2: MNHEY and SVGAGI. The V gene is TRBV6-5, the J gene TRBJ1-2, with 7 positions matching TRBD1. This specimen was CD4+ or CD8+ T cells sorted from blood, taken in a trial of the OX40 agonist ivuxolimab. The receptor comes from an adult with an advanced solid tumor such as melanoma, head and neck, liver or kidney cancer. The CDR3 nucleotides are TGTGCCAGCAGTGGGACAGACAGTAACTATGGCTACACCTTC. Residues: CASSGTDSNYGYTF.